Each of the 15 T cell receptor beta chains below was sequenced from the same sample in a study of blood T cells in healthy people across ages. The use of a sample-barcoded 5' primer and a J-beta primer mix characterized a second PCR of roughly 6 to 11 cycles. One entry per CDR3 protein, called by TCRdb with MiXCR from the 5' RACE reads. This sample carries around 1.5 million distinct CDR3 sequences, around 59% of them seen once, and the ten largest clones take 5% to 7%. Sequenced material: blood. These receptors came from a man younger than 30 in good health.

The J gene is TRBJ2-7, the V gene TRBV20-1, with 9 bases lining up with TRBD2. The CDR3 sequence is 15 residues long. V trimming: 6 bases; J trimming: 2 bases; junction bases outside the gene matches: 11. The germline V gene encodes CDR1 DFQATT and CDR2 SNEGSKA (reference sequence). CDR3 nucleotides: TGCAGTGCCGACACGACTAGCGGACTAACCTACGAGCAGTACTTC. It encodes CSADTTSGLTYEQYF.

This clonotype was picked up one time. The V call is TRBV5-1, the J call TRBJ2-7, with D possibly being TRBD1 (7 bases). The CDR3 covers 15 residues. V dropped 4 bases and J dropped 6 bases, with 20 bases sitting between them. Germline lookup yields CDR1 SGHRS and CDR2 YFSETQ. DNA for the CDR3: TGCGCCAGCAGCATTCAGGGTAACAGGGGAGGCGAGCAGTACTTC. This encodes CASSIQGNRGGEQYF.

This clonotype has a handful of counts. The chain uses TRBV9 and TRBJ2-3; possible D gene TRBD2, 7 bases. Trimming pared 5 bases from V and 0 bases from J, leaving 13 bases between. CDR1 SGDLS and CDR2 YYNGEE come from the germline V gene. The CDR3 loop spans 15 amino acids. The CDR3 protein is CASRPGGWSTDTQYF. For the CDR3, the DNA is TGTGCCAGCAGGCCGGGGGGCTGGAGCACAGATACGCAGTATTTT.

The table lists this clonotype with a few counts. This chain joins TRBV6-2 or TRBV6-3 and TRBJ2-1; 12 nucleotides line up with TRBD2. With 1 base clipped from V and 4 bases from J, the junction kept 5 bases outside the gene matches. Germline-derived CDR1 and CDR2 are MNHEY and SVGEGT. The CDR3 contains 17 residues. CDR3 coding DNA: TGTGCCAGCAGTTACTTTTCGACTAGCGGGGGTTACAATGAGCAGTTCTTC. Protein sequence: CASSYFSTSGGYNEQFF.

V usage is TRBV7-9 and J usage is TRBJ2-2, with 8 bases identical to TRBD1. Trimming took 5 bases from V and 3 from J; bases not matched to a gene: 11. Germline V gene lookup returns CDR1 SEHNR and CDR2 FQNEAQ (reference sequence). This CDR3 contains 17 residues. This CDR3 is CASSTRTGSADTGELFF. The CDR3 DNA reads as TGTGCCAGCAGCACCCGGACAGGGAGCGCAGACACCGGGGAGCTGTTTTTT.

Concerning this clonotype: A much larger clone is a single base away; this may be a read error. The chain joins TRBV20-1 to TRBJ2-5; maybe TRBD2 (6 bases). Trimming cost V 3 bases and J 0 bases, with 23 bases left between them. CDR3 size: 18 residues. Germline CDR1 reads DFQATT; CDR2 reads SNEGSKA (reference sequence). The CDR3 here is CSARYLGTRADDQETQYF. CDR3 in DNA: TGCAGTGCTAGGTATCTCGGGACTCGGGCGGACGACCAAGAGACCCAGTACTTC.

CDR3 coding DNA: TGTGCCACCAGCAGAGATGGACAGGGGGCGAATGAAAAACTGTTTTTT. Its translation: CATSRDGQGANEKLFF. This sequence joins TRBV15 and TRBJ1-4; 11 positions agree with TRBD1. The J segment lost 5 bases and the V segment lost 0 bases, leaving 2 bases of the junction unmatched. This CDR3 is built from 16 residues. Germline V gene data show CDR1 as LNHNV and CDR2 as YYDKDF (reference sequence).

The chain is built from TRBV12-3 or TRBV12-4 and TRBJ1-2; D may be TRBD1 (5 bases). This CDR3 is built from 17 residues. V lost 5 bases and J lost 0, with 19 bases in between. In DNA form, the CDR3 reads TGTGCCAGCAGTCCCCAGGGCGGCGGAGCCCCTAACTATGGCTACACCTTC. Translating it yields CASSPQGGGAPNYGYTF.

The gene calls are TRBV12-3 or TRBV12-4 and TRBJ2-6; D call uncertain. This CDR3 spans 10 amino acids. The germline V and J ends were trimmed by 6 bases and 12 bases, with 6 bases remaining between them. Written as DNA, the CDR3 is TGTGCCAGCAGCTCGGGCGTCCTGACTTTC. Translating it yields CASSSGVLTF.

The CDR3 region is CASSQERSYRAFF. CDR3 in DNA: TGCGCCAGCAGCCAAGAAAGGTCTTATCGGGCTTTCTTT. The chain couples TRBV4-1 to TRBJ1-1; D gene unclear. With 0 bases removed from V and 11 bases from J, the gap between germline ends came to 13 bases. CDR1 is MGHRA and CDR2 is YSYEKL in the germline V gene. CDR3 size: 13 residues.

Only a few counts were recorded for this clonotype. V gene TRBV5-6 combines with J gene TRBJ2-1, with TRBD1 as a possible D gene (6 bases). The V end was cut by 0 bases, the J end by 0 bases, with 13 bases between. Germline V gene sequence: CDR1 SGHDT, CDR2 YYEEEE. The CDR3 has 17 residues. CDR3 protein: CASSLAGQRSSYNEQFF. DNA for the CDR3: TGTGCCAGCAGCTTGGCCGGACAGCGAAGCTCCTACAATGAGCAGTTCTTC.

This clonotype was recorded only once. The gene calls are TRBV28 and TRBJ2-5, with a possible D match to TRBD2 (5 bases). Judging by the DNA end, TRBJ2-7 fits better; the J call may be wrong. The CDR3 runs 15 residues. The germline CDR1 and CDR2 sequences are MDHEN and SYDVKM. The CDR3 DNA reads as TGTGCCAGCAGTTTCGGCCGGGGAATTTCGGGCGAGCAGTACTTC. Its protein is CASSFGRGISGEQYF.

CDR3 protein: CASSFSGTGGPYEQYF. CDR3 nucleotides: TGTGCCAGCAGTTTTTCCGGAACGGGAGGGCCTTACGAGCAGTACTTC. The chain employs TRBV12-3 or TRBV12-4 and TRBJ2-7; 8 bases are a match to TRBD2. Trimming removed 3 bases from V and 4 bases from J; junction bases left unmatched: 11. The CDR3 is 16 residues long.

The chain employs TRBV6-2 or TRBV6-3 and TRBJ2-4; 7 bases match TRBD1. The assigned J gene may be wrong: the sequence end matches TRBJ2-7 better. Germline CDR1 is MNHEY and CDR2 is SVGEGT. CDR3 length: 15 amino acids. The chain's CDR3 is CASSYSGTVYYEQYF. For the CDR3, the DNA is TGTGCCAGCAGTTATTCCGGGACAGTATACTACGAGCAGTACTTC.

The chain combines TRBV20-1 with TRBJ2-4; 8 nucleotides match TRBD2. The J call may be in error: the DNA end matches TRBJ2-7 better. Germline loops: CDR1 DFQATT, CDR2 SNEGSKA (reference sequence). CDR3 length equals 16 residues. The CDR3 sequence is CSAVVSGGRSSYEQYF. DNA for the CDR3: TGCAGTGCCGTCGTGTCGGGAGGGCGTTCCAGCTACGAGCAGTACTTC.